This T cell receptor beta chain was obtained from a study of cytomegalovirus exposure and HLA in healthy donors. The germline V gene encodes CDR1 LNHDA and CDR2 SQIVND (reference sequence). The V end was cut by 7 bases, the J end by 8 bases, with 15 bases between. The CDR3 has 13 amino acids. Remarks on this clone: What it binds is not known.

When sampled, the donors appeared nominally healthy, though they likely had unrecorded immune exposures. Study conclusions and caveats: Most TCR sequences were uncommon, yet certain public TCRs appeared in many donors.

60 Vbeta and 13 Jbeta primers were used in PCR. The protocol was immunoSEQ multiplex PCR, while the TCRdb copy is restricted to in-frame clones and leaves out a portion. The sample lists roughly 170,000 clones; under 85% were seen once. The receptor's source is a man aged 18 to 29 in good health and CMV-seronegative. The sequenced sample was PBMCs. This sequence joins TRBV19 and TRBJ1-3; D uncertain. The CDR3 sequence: CASMMENGDTIYF. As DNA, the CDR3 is TGTGCCAGTATGATGGAGAACGGGGACACCATATATTTT.